This is a list of T cell receptor beta chains from one sample in a study of response to subunit inactivated influenza vaccine. One entry per CDR3 protein results from TCRdb running MiXCR on the RT-PCR reads. This table holds hundreds of thousands of distinct CDR3 sequences, approximately 15% found once. The starting material was PBMCs from blood, obtained roughly 15 days before vaccination. The source of these receptors is a man between 45 and 60 years old who received an inactivated influenza vaccine. Each CDR3 is given with its conserved first and last residue. The D gene is left open where the match is weak.

d_call: TRBD1; v_call: TRBV5-1; cdr3_aa: CASSPPGQGARREQYF
d_call: .; v_call: TRBV6-2/TRBV6-3; cdr3_aa: CASRPAYPYEQYF
d_call: .; v_call: TRBV5-6; cdr3_aa: CASGILQGISGNTIYF
d_call: .; v_call: TRBV5-5; cdr3_aa: CASSLEGLSYNEQFF
d_call: .; v_call: TRBV6-1; cdr3_aa: CASCISDNTDTQYF
d_call: TRBD1; v_call: TRBV5-4; cdr3_aa: CASSLQGAGHPQHF
d_call: .; v_call: TRBV12-3/TRBV12-4; cdr3_aa: CASSFVASLGNEQFF
d_call: TRBD1; v_call: TRBV7-3; cdr3_aa: CASSLTGGPETQYF
d_call: .; v_call: TRBV20-1; cdr3_aa: CSAIPGRISEQYF
d_call: TRBD1; v_call: TRBV4-1; cdr3_aa: CASSQPDRGPDTQYF
d_call: .; v_call: TRBV7-8; cdr3_aa: CASSLVTARGNQPQHF
d_call: .; v_call: TRBV10-3; cdr3_aa: CAIRESTANTEAFF
d_call: .; v_call: TRBV7-9; cdr3_aa: CASRRTDQETQYF
d_call: TRBD1; v_call: TRBV5-1; cdr3_aa: CASREQGASNEQFF
d_call: TRBD1; v_call: TRBV20-1; cdr3_aa: CSARAPGQTHQPQHF
d_call: .; v_call: TRBV5-1; cdr3_aa: CASSLDAPGYTF
d_call: .; v_call: TRBV27; cdr3_aa: CASSLLGGAPLHF
d_call: .; v_call: TRBV5-1; cdr3_aa: CASSPPGQLNEAFF
d_call: .; v_call: TRBV5-1; cdr3_aa: CASSLEGMLNNEQFF
d_call: TRBD2; v_call: TRBV4-2; cdr3_aa: CASSQVSGRANNEQFF
d_call: .; v_call: TRBV7-2; cdr3_aa: CASRPGVLTEAFF
d_call: TRBD1; v_call: TRBV28; cdr3_aa: CASSLDGTEASNEQFF
d_call: .; v_call: TRBV7-8; cdr3_aa: CASSPLLDRLAGELFF
d_call: TRBD1; v_call: TRBV9; cdr3_aa: CASSVAQGAQETQYF
d_call: .; v_call: TRBV5-1; cdr3_aa: CASSSRGDLRTETQYF
d_call: .; v_call: TRBV10-3; cdr3_aa: CAINNDRAESAF
d_call: TRBD2; v_call: TRBV2; cdr3_aa: CASKRAGGNQETQYF
d_call: .; v_call: TRBV7-2; cdr3_aa: CASSPGLGIVGELFF
d_call: TRBD2; v_call: TRBV4-2; cdr3_aa: CASSQVEASGVHEQYF
d_call: .; v_call: TRBV24-1; cdr3_aa: CATSGLAAEETQYF
d_call: .; v_call: TRBV3-1; cdr3_aa: CASSLGPGRSYNEQFF
d_call: .; v_call: TRBV9; cdr3_aa: CASSVIPGELFF
d_call: .; v_call: TRBV20-1; cdr3_aa: CSARVTDEQYF
d_call: TRBD2; v_call: TRBV5-1; cdr3_aa: CASSLAIRGGANEQFF
d_call: .; v_call: TRBV20-1; cdr3_aa: CSASPAGSNEKLFF
d_call: TRBD2; v_call: TRBV7-3; cdr3_aa: CTSSSLSGSHQETQYF
d_call: .; v_call: TRBV4-3; cdr3_aa: CASSQMGNTEAFF
d_call: TRBD1; v_call: TRBV10-3; cdr3_aa: CAISESGDRRPSTGELFF
d_call: TRBD2; v_call: TRBV7-3; cdr3_aa: CASSLIGGASGTDTQYF
d_call: .; v_call: TRBV20-1; cdr3_aa: CSAREQGYEQYF
d_call: .; v_call: TRBV15; cdr3_aa: CATSRDKTVSFLNTEAFF
d_call: .; v_call: TRBV10-3; cdr3_aa: CAISEGTKPYEQYF
d_call: .; v_call: TRBV19; cdr3_aa: CASSTNSAQNIQYF
d_call: .; v_call: TRBV12-3/TRBV12-4; cdr3_aa: CASSLAQGYYNEQFF
d_call: .; v_call: TRBV19; cdr3_aa: CASSILGREQFF
d_call: .; v_call: TRBV6-2/TRBV6-3; cdr3_aa: CASSYLTQRMNTEAFF
d_call: .; v_call: TRBV29-1; cdr3_aa: CSVAGTSTEAFF
d_call: .; v_call: TRBV29-1; cdr3_aa: CSVEVVWRTDYNEQFF
d_call: TRBD2; v_call: TRBV20-1; cdr3_aa: CSARPGTVSGRAQETQYF
d_call: .; v_call: TRBV4-1; cdr3_aa: CASSQDHRVNQPQHF
d_call: TRBD2; v_call: TRBV6-1; cdr3_aa: CATEETSGGWGDTQYF
d_call: .; v_call: TRBV6-1; cdr3_aa: CASSLLIENEQFF
d_call: .; v_call: TRBV5-1; cdr3_aa: CASSNTGFTEAFF
d_call: .; v_call: TRBV28; cdr3_aa: CASSPAGRRGSYEQYF
d_call: TRBD2; v_call: TRBV11-2; cdr3_aa: CASSFPTRLAGMDEQFF
d_call: .; v_call: TRBV28; cdr3_aa: CASTISPNSPLHF
d_call: TRBD2; v_call: TRBV28; cdr3_aa: CASSWTSGRLGSYNEQFF
d_call: .; v_call: TRBV20-1; cdr3_aa: CSARGADPQNIQYF
d_call: .; v_call: TRBV5-1; cdr3_aa: CASSLLPLSYEQYF
d_call: TRBD1; v_call: TRBV28; cdr3_aa: CASSLLVGDRGNEQYF